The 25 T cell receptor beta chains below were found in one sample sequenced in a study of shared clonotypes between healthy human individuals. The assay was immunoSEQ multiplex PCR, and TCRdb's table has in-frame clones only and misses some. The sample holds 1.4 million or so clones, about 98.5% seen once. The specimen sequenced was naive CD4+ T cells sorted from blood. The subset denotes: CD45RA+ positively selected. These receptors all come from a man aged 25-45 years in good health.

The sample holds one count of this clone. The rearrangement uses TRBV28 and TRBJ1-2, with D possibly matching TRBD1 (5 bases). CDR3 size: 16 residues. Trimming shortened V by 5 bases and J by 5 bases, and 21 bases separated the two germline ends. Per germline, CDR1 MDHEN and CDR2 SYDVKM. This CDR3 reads CASSLRRDASRYGYTF. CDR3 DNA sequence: TGTGCCAGCAGTCTACGACGGGACGCCTCTCGGTATGGCTACACCTTC.

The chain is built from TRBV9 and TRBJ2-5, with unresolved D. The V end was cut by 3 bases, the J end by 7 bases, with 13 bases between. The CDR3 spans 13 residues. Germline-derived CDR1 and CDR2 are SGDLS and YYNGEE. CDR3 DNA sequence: TGTGCCAGCAGCGCCCTCGCAGGTGGGACCCAGTACTTC. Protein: CASSALAGGTQYF.

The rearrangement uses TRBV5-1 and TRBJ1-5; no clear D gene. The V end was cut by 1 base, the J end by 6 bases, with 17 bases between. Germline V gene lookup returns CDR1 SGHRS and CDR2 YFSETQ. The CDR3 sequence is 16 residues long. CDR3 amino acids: CASSLNPDGVIQPQHF. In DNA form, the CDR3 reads TGCGCCAGCAGCTTGAATCCTGATGGGGTAATTCAGCCCCAGCATTTT.

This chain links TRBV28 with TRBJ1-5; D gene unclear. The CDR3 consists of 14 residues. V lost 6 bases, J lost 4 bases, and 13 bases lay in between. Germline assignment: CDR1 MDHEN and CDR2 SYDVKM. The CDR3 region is CASSSPGINQPQHF. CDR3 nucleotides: TGTGCCAGCAGCTCCCCGGGGATAAATCAGCCCCAGCATTTT.

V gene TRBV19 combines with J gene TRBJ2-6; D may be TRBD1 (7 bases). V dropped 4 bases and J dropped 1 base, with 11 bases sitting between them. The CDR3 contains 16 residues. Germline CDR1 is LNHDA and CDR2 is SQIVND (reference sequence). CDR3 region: CASSTRGESGANVLTF. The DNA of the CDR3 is TGTGCCAGTAGTACCAGGGGGGAATCTGGGGCCAACGTCCTGACTTTC. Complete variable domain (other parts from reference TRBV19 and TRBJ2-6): DGGITQSPKYLFRKEGQNVTLSCEQNLNHDAMYWYRQDPGQGLRLIYYSQIVNDFQKGDIAEGYSVSREKKESFPLTVTSAQKNPTAFYLCASSTRGESGANVLTFGAGSRLTVL.

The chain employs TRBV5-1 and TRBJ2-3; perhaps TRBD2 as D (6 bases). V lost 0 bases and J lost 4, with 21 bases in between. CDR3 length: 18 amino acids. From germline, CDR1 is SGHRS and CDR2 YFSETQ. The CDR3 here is CASSLGLPAAGRSDTQYF. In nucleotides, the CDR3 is TGCGCCAGCAGCTTGGGTCTTCCGGCAGCGGGTAGGTCAGATACGCAGTATTTT.

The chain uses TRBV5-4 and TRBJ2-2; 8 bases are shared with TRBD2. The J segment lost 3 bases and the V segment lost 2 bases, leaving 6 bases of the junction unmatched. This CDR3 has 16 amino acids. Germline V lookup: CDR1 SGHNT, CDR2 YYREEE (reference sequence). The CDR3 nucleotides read TGTGCCAGCAGCTTTAAGCGAGCGGGAGACACCGGGGAGCTGTTTTTT. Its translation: CASSFKRAGDTGELFF. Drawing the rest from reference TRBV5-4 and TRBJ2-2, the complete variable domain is ETGVTQSPTHLIKTRGQQVTLRCSSQSGHNTVSWYQQALGQGPQFIFQYYREEENGRGNFPPRFSGLQFPNYSSELNVNALELDDSALYLCASSFKRAGDTGELFFGEGSRLTVL.

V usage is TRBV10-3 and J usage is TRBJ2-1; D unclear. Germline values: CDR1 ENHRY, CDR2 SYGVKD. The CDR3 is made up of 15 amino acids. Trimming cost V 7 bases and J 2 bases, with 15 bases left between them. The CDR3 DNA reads TGTGCCATCAAATCGATAGACGGTGCCTACAATGAGCAGTTCTTC. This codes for CAIKSIDGAYNEQFF.

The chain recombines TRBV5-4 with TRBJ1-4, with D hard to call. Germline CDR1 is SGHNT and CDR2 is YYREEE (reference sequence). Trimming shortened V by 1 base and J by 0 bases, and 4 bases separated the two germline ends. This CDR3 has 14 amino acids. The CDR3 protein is CASSLRSTNEKLFF. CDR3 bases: TGTGCCAGCAGCTTGAGGTCAACTAATGAAAAACTGTTTTTT. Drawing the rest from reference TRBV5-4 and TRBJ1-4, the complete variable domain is ETGVTQSPTHLIKTRGQQVTLRCSSQSGHNTVSWYQQALGQGPQFIFQYYREEENGRGNFPPRFSGLQFPNYSSELNVNALELDDSALYLCASSLRSTNEKLFFGSGTQLSVL.

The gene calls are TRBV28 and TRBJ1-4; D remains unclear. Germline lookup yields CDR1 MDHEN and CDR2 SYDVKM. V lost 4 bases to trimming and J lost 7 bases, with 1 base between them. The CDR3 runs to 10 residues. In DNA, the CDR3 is TGTGCCAGCAGTTCTGAAAAACTGTTTTTT. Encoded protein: CASSSEKLFF.

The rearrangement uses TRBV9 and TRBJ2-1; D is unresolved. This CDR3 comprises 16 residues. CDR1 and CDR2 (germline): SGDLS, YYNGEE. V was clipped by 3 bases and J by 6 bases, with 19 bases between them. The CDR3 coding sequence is TGTGCCAGCAGCGCCCCTCGGTTCGGTGGCTCCAATGAGCAGTTCTTC. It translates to CASSAPRFGGSNEQFF.

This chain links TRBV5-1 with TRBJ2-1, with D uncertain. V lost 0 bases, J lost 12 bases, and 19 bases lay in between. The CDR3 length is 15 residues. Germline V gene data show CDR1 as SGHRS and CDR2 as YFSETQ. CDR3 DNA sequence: TGCGCCAGCAGCTTGGCGTCGGAGACGCTCAGTGGGCAGTTCTTC. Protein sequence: CASSLASETLSGQFF.

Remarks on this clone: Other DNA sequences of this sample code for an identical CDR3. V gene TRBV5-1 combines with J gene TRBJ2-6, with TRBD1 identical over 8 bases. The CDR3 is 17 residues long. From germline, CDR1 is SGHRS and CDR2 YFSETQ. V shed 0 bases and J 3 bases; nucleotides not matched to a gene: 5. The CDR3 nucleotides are TGCGCCAGCAGCTTGGGGCAGGGGGCGCTTGGGGCCAACGTCCTGACTTTC. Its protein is CASSLGQGALGANVLTF.

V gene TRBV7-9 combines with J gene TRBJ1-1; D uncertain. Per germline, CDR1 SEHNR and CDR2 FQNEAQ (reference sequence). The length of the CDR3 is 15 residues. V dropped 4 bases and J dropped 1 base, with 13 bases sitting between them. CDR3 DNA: TGTGCCAGCAGCTCCCCGGGAGGAAAGAACACTGAAGCTTTCTTT. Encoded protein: CASSSPGGKNTEAFF.

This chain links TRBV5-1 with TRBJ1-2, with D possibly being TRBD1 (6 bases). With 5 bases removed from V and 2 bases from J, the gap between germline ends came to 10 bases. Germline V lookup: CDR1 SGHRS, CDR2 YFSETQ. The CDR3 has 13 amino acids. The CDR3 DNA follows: TGCGCCAGCAGGTTAGACAGGAACTATGGCTACACCTTC. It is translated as CASRLDRNYGYTF.

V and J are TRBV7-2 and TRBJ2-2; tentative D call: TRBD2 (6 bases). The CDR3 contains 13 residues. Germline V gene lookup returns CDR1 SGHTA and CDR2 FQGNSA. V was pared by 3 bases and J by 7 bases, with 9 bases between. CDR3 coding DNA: TGTGCCAGCAGCTTCACGGAGGGCGGGGAGCTGTTTTTT. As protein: CASSFTEGGELFF.

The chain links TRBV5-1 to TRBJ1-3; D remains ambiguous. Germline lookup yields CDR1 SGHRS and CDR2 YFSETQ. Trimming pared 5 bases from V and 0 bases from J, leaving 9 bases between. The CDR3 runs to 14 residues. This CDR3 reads CASRGPSSGNTIYF. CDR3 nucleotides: TGCGCCAGCAGGGGCCCAAGCTCTGGAAACACCATATATTTT.

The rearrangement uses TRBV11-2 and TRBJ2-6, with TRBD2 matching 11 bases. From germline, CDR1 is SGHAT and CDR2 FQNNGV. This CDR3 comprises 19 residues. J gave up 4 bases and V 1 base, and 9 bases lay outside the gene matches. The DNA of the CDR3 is TGTGCCAGCAGCTTAGTAGCGGGAGGGCCCCTGGGAGGGGCCAACGTCCTGACTTTC. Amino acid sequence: CASSLVAGGPLGGANVLTF.

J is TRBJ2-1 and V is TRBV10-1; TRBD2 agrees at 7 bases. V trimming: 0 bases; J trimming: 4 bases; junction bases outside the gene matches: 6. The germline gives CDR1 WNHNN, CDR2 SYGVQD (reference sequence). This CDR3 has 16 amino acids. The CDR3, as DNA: TGCGCCAGCAGTGAGTCCCAGGCGGGAGTGTACAATGAGCAGTTCTTC. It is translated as CASSESQAGVYNEQFF.

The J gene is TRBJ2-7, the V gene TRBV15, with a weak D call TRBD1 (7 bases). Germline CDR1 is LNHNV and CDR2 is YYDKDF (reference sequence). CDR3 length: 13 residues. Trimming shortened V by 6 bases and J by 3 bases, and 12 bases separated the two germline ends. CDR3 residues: CATRRDSLYEQYF. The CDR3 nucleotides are TGTGCCACCAGGCGGGACAGCCTCTACGAGCAGTACTTC.

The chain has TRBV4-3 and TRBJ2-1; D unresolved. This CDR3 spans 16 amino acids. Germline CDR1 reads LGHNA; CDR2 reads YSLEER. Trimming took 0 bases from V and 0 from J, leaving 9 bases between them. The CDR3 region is CASSQDMPSSYNEQFF. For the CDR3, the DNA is TGCGCCAGCAGCCAAGACATGCCTAGCTCCTACAATGAGCAGTTCTTC.

The CDR3 protein is CASSLVSARAGANVLTF. CDR3 bases: TGTGCCAGCAGCTTAGTGTCAGCGAGAGCTGGGGCCAACGTCCTGACTTTC. The chain uses TRBV7-2 and TRBJ2-6; D not resolved. V gave up 1 base and J gave up 2 bases, with 12 bases separating them. CDR3 size: 17 residues. Per germline, CDR1 SGHTA and CDR2 FQGNSA.

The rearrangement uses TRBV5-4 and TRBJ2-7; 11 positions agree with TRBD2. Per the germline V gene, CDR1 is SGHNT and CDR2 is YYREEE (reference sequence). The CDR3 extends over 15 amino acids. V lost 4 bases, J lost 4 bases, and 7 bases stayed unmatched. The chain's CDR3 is CASSLGGTSGYEQYF. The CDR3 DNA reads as TGTGCCAGCAGCCTCGGCGGGACTAGCGGTTACGAGCAGTACTTC.

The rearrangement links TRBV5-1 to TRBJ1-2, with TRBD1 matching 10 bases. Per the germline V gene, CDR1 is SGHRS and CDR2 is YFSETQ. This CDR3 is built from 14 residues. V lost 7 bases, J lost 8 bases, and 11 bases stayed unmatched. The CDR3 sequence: CASHQPGQGFGYTF. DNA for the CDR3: TGCGCCAGCCACCAACCGGGACAGGGGTTCGGCTACACCTTC.

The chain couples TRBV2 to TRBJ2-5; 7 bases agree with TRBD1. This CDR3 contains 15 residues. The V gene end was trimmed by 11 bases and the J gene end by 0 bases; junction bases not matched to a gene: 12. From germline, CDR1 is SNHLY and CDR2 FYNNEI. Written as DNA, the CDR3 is TGTGCCCAAACGAGCATACAGGGGAACCAAGAGACCCAGTACTTC. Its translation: CAQTSIQGNQETQYF.